Shown below are 19 T cell receptor beta chains from a single sample sequenced in a study of OX40 agonist ivuxolimab in advanced cancers. This table comes from immunoSEQ multiplex PCR, and its TCRdb copy is limited to in-frame clones, with some not included. The table has tens of thousands of clones, roughly 94% seen once. Here the sequenced sample was CD4+ or CD8+ T cells sorted from blood, taken in a trial of the OX40 agonist ivuxolimab. The receptors shown here come from an adult with an advanced solid tumor such as melanoma, head and neck, liver or kidney cancer.

This sequence joins TRBV2 and TRBJ1-1; D call uncertain. The CDR3 runs 14 residues. Germline V lookup: CDR1 SNHLY, CDR2 FYNNEI. The ends were cut back, 4 bases at V and 0 bases at J, with 9 bases in the middle. CDR3 amino acids: CASSGERLNTEAFF. CDR3 in DNA: TGTGCCAGCAGTGGGGAAAGGCTGAACACTGAAGCTTTCTTT.

This sequence joins TRBV27 and TRBJ1-3; TRBD1 matches at 7 bases. Germline V gene lookup returns CDR1 MNHEY and CDR2 SMNVEV (reference sequence). The CDR3 runs to 14 residues. Trimming at V came to 2 bases and at J to 4 bases, leaving 2 bases not matched to a gene. The chain's CDR3 is CASSLGTAGNTIYF. The DNA for the CDR3 is TGTGCCAGCAGTTTAGGGACAGCAGGAAACACCATATATTTT.

In this sample, this clone turned up a few times. This chain uses TRBV5-6 with TRBJ2-7; no reliable D call. CDR1 and CDR2 from the germline V gene are SGHDT and YYEEEE. V was pared by 3 bases and J by 1 base, with 11 bases between. The CDR3 spans 14 residues. The CDR3 nucleotides read TGTGCCAGCAGCTCCGGAACTGGATCCTACGAGCAGTACTTC. This sequence encodes CASSSGTGSYEQYF.

This clone was seen a single time. The CDR3 sequence: CAIKMSGGEQFF. In DNA form, the CDR3 reads TGTGCCATCAAGATGAGCGGGGGTGAGCAGTTCTTC. The gene calls are TRBV10-3 and TRBJ2-1, with 8 positions matching TRBD2. The trim removed 7 bases at V and 9 bases at J, leaving 5 bases unmatched. Germline V CDR1 and CDR2: ENHRY, SYGVKD. The CDR3 loop spans 12 amino acids.

This clone was counted once. This rearrangement joins TRBV9 to TRBJ2-7; 7 bases align to TRBD2. CDR1 is SGDLS and CDR2 is YYNGEE in the germline V gene. Unmatched junction bases numbered 8, after V lost 0 bases and J lost 5 bases. This CDR3 spans 15 amino acids. CDR3 sequence reads: CASSVDGGSTDEQYF. CDR3 sequence (DNA): TGTGCCAGCAGCGTAGATGGCGGGAGTACAGACGAGCAGTACTTC. Looking up the rest from reference TRBV9 and TRBJ2-7 gives the full variable domain: DSGVTQTPKHLITATGQRVTLRCSPRSGDLSVYWYQQSLDQGLQFLIQYYNGEERAKGNILERFSAQQFPDLHSELNLSSLELGDSALYFCASSVDGGSTDEQYFGPGTRLTVT.

This chain uses TRBV9 with TRBJ2-7; 9 nucleotides match TRBD2. The CDR3 contains 15 residues. J gave up 2 bases and V 0 bases, and 3 bases lay outside the gene matches. From germline, CDR1 is SGDLS and CDR2 YYNGEE. CDR3 sequence (DNA): TGTGCCAGCAGCGTAGGACTAGCGGATACCTACGAGCAGTACTTC. Protein product: CASSVGLADTYEQYF.

This chain joins TRBV4-2 and TRBJ2-1; 10 nucleotides align to TRBD1. The CDR3 extends over 15 amino acids. The J segment lost 7 bases and the V segment lost 1 base, leaving 4 bases of the junction unmatched. In germline, CDR1 is LGHNA, CDR2 YNFKEQ. DNA of the CDR3: TGTGCCAGCAGCCAAGGGACAGGGGGTGGGAATGAGCAGTTCTTC. It yields the protein CASSQGTGGGNEQFF.

V is TRBV28 and J is TRBJ2-1; 16 bases are a match to TRBD2. The germline V gene encodes CDR1 MDHEN and CDR2 SYDVKM. The CDR3 has 18 amino acids. J lost 1 base, V lost 5 bases, and 5 bases had no gene match. The CDR3 DNA reads TGTGCCAGCAGTCAGGGACTAGCGGGAGGGAAGTCCTACAATGAGCAGTTCTTC. Residues: CASSQGLAGGKSYNEQFF.

The CDR3 reads CASKYAGTGSYEQYF. The CDR3, as DNA: TGTGCCAGCAAGTACGCCGGGACAGGGTCCTACGAGCAGTACTTC. This chain connects TRBV27 to TRBJ2-7; TRBD1 matches at 9 bases. Germline V gene sequence: CDR1 MNHEY, CDR2 SMNVEV (reference sequence). The CDR3 covers 15 residues. V lost 7 bases to trimming and J lost 1 base; unmatched junction nucleotides: 8.

The chain carries TRBV11-2 and TRBJ1-1; D not resolved. V was shortened by 6 bases and J by 0 bases, with 5 bases between the two germline ends. Per germline, CDR1 SGHAT and CDR2 FQNNGV. The CDR3 covers 12 residues. The CDR3 loop reads CASSLLNTEAFF. In DNA, the CDR3 is TGTGCCAGCAGTCTCCTGAACACTGAAGCTTTCTTT.

The genes are TRBV7-9 and TRBJ1-5; D possibly corresponds to TRBD1 (5 bases). Germline CDR1 and CDR2: SEHNR and FQNEAQ (reference sequence). V lost 3 bases and J lost 2, with 5 bases in between. This CDR3 has 13 residues. CDR3 region: CASSFRGNQPQHF. The CDR3 DNA follows: TGTGCCAGCAGCTTCAGGGGCAATCAGCCCCAGCATTTT.

The chain has TRBV7-3 and TRBJ2-3, with TRBD2 matching 11 bases. V lost 5 bases, J lost 0 bases, and 13 bases stayed unmatched. CDR3 size: 19 residues. Germline CDR1 is SGHTA and CDR2 is FQGTGA. The CDR3 sequence: CASSPLFATSGKSTDTQYF. For the CDR3, the DNA is TGTGCCAGCAGCCCGTTGTTTGCGACTAGCGGGAAGAGCACAGATACGCAGTATTTT. Full variable domain (missing parts from reference TRBV7-3 and TRBJ2-3): GAGVSQTPSNKVTEKGKYVELRCDPISGHTALYWYRQSLGQGPEFLIYFQGTGAADDSGLPNDRFFAVRPEGSVSTLKIQRTERGDSAVYLCASSPLFATSGKSTDTQYFGPGTRLTVL.

The rearrangement joins TRBV7-6 to TRBJ2-5; possibly TRBD1 or TRBD2 for D (5 bases each). The V end was cut by 7 bases, the J end by 6 bases, with 24 bases between. The CDR3 spans 16 residues. The germline V gene encodes CDR1 SGHVS and CDR2 FNYEAQ. As DNA, the CDR3 is TGTGCCAGCAACTCTCGGGGTGTCGGCCTGGGACAGACCCAGTACTTC. This codes for CASNSRGVGLGQTQYF.

The V call is TRBV19, the J call TRBJ1-1; D might be TRBD1 (6 bases). Germline V gene lookup returns CDR1 LNHDA and CDR2 SQIVND (reference sequence). CDR3 length: 13 residues. V lost 6 bases, J lost 4 bases, and 12 bases lay in between. The CDR3 reads CASRSGGSTEAFF. The CDR3 nucleotides are TGTGCCAGTAGATCGGGGGGCAGCACTGAAGCTTTCTTT. The full variable domain, completed using reference TRBV19 and TRBJ1-1, is DGGITQSPKYLFRKEGQNVTLSCEQNLNHDAMYWYRQDPGQGLRLIYYSQIVNDFQKGDIAEGYSVSREKKESFPLTVTSAQKNPTAFYLCASRSGGSTEAFFGQGTRLTVV.

V and J are TRBV28 and TRBJ1-1; D may be TRBD1 (6 bases). Germline-derived CDR1 and CDR2 are MDHEN and SYDVKM. Trimming took off 2 bases at V and 4 bases at J, with 14 bases between the two ends. The CDR3 runs to 15 residues. CDR3 nucleotides: TGTGCCAGCAGTTTAGCTTCTTGGGACACCACTGAAGCTTTCTTT. This translates into CASSLASWDTTEAFF. The variable domain in full, with the rest retrieved from reference TRBV28 and TRBJ1-1, is DVKVTQSSRYLVKRTGEKVFLECVQDMDHENMFWYRQDPGLGLRLIYFSYDVKMKEKGDIPEGYSVSREKKERFSLILESASTNQTSMYLCASSLASWDTTEAFFGQGTRLTVV.

The J gene is TRBJ2-7, the V gene TRBV19; 10 bases are shared with TRBD2. Losses at the gene ends were 8 bases for V and 3 bases for J; bases not matched to a gene: 4. Germline loops: CDR1 LNHDA, CDR2 SQIVND (reference sequence). The CDR3 extends over 13 amino acids. This CDR3 reads CASGTSVYYEQYF. CDR3 sequence (DNA): TGTGCCAGTGGGACTAGCGTATACTACGAGCAGTACTTC. The complete variable domain, with remaining parts taken from reference TRBV19 and TRBJ2-7, reads DGGITQSPKYLFRKEGQNVTLSCEQNLNHDAMYWYRQDPGQGLRLIYYSQIVNDFQKGDIAEGYSVSREKKESFPLTVTSAQKNPTAFYLCASGTSVYYEQYFGPGTRLTVT.

J is TRBJ2-7 and V is TRBV27; TRBD2 aligns across 13 bases. From germline, CDR1 is MNHEY and CDR2 SMNVEV (reference sequence). The CDR3 is 15 residues long. V shed 5 bases, J shed 2 bases, and the junction held 3 bases outside the gene matches. The CDR3 is CASSPGTSGTYEQYF. The CDR3 DNA follows: TGTGCCAGCAGTCCCGGGACTAGCGGGACCTACGAGCAGTACTTC.

This chain connects TRBV4-1 to TRBJ2-2, with 9 bases lining up with TRBD2. The J segment lost 4 bases and the V segment lost 1 base, leaving 1 base of the junction unmatched. Germline values: CDR1 MGHRA, CDR2 YSYEKL. There are 15 residues in the CDR3. This CDR3 reads CASSQGLAATGELFF. The DNA of the CDR3 is TGCGCCAGCAGCCAAGGACTAGCGGCCACCGGGGAGCTGTTTTTT.

The CDR3 nucleotides read TGTGCCAGCAGCTTAGCGGTGGACAGGGGTTTTCACACTGAAGCTTTCTTT. As protein: CASSLAVDRGFHTEAFF. The genes are TRBV7-6 and TRBJ1-1; 9 bases are shared with TRBD1. The CDR3 consists of 17 residues. Germline assignment: CDR1 SGHVS and CDR2 FNYEAQ. The V gene end was trimmed by 0 bases and the J gene end by 3 bases; junction bases not matched to a gene: 8.